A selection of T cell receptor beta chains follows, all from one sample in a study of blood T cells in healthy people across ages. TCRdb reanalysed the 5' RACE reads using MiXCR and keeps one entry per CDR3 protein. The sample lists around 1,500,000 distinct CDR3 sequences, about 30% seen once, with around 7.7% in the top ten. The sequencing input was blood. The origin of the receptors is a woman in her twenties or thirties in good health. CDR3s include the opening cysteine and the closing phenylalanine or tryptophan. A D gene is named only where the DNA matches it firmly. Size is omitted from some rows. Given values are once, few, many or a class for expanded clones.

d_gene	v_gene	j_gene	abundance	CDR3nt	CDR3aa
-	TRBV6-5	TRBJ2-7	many	TGTGCCAGCAGTTACTCGAAGGGGCCGCTCTCCTACGAGCAGTACTTC	CASSYSKGPLSYEQYF
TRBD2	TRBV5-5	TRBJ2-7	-	TGTGCCAGCAGCTTCGGGGGGGTTTGCCTCGAGCAGTACTTC	CASSFGGVCLEQYF
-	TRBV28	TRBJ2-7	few	TGTGCCAGCCGTATCGACCGACAGTACGAGCAGTACTTC	CASRIDRQYEQYF
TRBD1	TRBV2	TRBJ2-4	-	TGTGCCAGCAGTGAAGGGGGGACAGGCTCTGGGAACATTCAGTACTTC	CASSEGGTGSGNIQYF
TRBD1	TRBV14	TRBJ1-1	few	TGTGCCAGCAGCCAAAACAGGGGTACTGGTGATAGAGCTTTCTTT	CASSQNRGTGDRAFF
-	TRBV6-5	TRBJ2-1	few	TGTGCCAGCAGCCGGATCCCCAGGGTGTTGAACAATGAGCAGTTCTTC	CASSRIPRVLNNEQFF
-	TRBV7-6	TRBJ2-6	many	TGTGCCAGCAGCTCCCTAATTTCCTCTGGGGCCAACGTCCTGACTTTC	CASSSLISSGANVLTF
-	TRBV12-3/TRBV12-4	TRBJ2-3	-	TGTGCCAGCAGTTTCTTTGGGGTTCCGGCGAGGGTGTTGGCAGATACGCAGTATTTT	CASSFFGVPARVLADTQYF
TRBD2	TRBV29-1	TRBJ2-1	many	TGCAGCGTTGAACCCCGGGGGGAGAGTGAGCAGTTCTTC	CSVEPRGESEQFF
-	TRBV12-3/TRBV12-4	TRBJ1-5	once	TGTGCCAGCAGTTTAGCGATGGGGGGCAATCAGCCCCAGCATTTT	CASSLAMGGNQPQHF
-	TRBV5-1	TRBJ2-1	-	TGCGCCAGCAGCTCGGACACGTCCTACAATGAGCAGTTCTTC	CASSSDTSYNEQFF
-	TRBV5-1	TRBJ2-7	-	TGCGCCAGCAGCCGGGGGACAGTATCTTCCTACGAGCAGTACTTC	CASSRGTVSSYEQYF
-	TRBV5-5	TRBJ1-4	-	TGTGCCAGCACCCTTTATGATGAAAAACTGTTTTTT	CASTLYDEKLFF
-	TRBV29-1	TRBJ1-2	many	TGCAGCGTTGAAAGGCCTCCTATGGGCTACACCTTC	CSVERPPMGYTF